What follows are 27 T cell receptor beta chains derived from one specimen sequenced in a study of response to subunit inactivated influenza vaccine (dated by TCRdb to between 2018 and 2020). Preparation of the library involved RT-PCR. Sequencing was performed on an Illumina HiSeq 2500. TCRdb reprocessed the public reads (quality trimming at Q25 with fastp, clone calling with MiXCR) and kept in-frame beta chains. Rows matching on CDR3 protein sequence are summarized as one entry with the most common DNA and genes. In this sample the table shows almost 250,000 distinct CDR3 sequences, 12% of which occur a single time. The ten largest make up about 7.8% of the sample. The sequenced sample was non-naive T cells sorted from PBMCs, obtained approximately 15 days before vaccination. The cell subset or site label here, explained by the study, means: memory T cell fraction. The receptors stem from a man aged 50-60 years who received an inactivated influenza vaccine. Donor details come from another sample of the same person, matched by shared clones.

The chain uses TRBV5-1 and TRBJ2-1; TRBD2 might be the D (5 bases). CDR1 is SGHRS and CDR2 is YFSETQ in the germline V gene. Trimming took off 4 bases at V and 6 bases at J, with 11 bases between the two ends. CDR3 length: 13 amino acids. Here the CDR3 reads CASSQDSSNEQFF. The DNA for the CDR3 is TGCGCCAGCAGCCAGGACTCGTCCAATGAGCAGTTCTTC.

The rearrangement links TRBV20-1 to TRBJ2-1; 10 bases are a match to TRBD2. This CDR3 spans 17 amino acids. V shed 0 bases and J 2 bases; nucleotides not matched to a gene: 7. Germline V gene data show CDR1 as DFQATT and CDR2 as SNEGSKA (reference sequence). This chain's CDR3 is CSARDLAGVSTYNEQFF. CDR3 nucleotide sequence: TGCAGTGCTAGAGACCTAGCGGGGGTGAGCACCTACAATGAGCAGTTCTTC.

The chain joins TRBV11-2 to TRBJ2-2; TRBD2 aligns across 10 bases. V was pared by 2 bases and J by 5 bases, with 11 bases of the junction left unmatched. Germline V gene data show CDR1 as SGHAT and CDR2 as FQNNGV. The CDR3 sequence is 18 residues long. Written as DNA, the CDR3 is TGTGCCAGCAGCTTATCCCGATTAGCGGGAGGCGGGACCGGGGAGCTGTTTTTT. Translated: CASSLSRLAGGGTGELFF.

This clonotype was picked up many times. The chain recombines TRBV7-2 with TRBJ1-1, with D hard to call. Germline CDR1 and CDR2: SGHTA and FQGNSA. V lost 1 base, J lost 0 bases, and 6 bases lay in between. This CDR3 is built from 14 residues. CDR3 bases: TGTGCCAGCAGCTTAGTCCGGATGAACACTGAAGCTTTCTTT. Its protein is CASSLVRMNTEAFF.

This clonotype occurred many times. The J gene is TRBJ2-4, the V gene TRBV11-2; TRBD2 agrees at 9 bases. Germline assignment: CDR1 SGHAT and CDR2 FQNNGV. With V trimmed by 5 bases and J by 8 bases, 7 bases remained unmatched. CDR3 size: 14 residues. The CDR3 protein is CASSASSGTYIQYF. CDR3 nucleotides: TGTGCCAGCAGCGCATCTAGCGGGACGTACATTCAGTACTTC.

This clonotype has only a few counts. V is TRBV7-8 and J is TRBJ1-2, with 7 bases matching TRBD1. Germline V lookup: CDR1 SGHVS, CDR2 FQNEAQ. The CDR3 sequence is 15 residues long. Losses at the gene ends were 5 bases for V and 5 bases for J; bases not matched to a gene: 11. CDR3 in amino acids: CASSPYRGVGYGYTF. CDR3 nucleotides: TGTGCCAGCAGCCCATACAGGGGAGTCGGGTATGGCTACACCTTC.

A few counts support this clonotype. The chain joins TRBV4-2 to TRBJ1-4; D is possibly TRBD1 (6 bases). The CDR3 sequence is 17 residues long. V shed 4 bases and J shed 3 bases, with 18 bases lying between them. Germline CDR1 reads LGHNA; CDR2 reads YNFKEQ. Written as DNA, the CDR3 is TGTGCCAGCAGCCCGACGGCCAACACAGGGTCTAATGAAAAACTGTTTTTT. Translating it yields CASSPTANTGSNEKLFF.

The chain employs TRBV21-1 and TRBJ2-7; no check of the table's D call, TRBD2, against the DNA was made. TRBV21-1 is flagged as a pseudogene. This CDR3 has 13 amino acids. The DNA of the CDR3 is TGTGCCAGCAGCAAAGGAACTAGCGGGGAGCAGTACTTC. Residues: CASSKGTSGEQYF.

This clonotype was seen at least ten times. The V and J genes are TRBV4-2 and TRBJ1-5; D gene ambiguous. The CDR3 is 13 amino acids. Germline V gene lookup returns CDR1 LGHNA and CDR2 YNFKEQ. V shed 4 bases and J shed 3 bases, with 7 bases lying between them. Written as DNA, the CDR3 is TGTGCCAGCAGCCCGGGTTTCAATCAGCCCCAGCATTTT. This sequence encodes CASSPGFNQPQHF.

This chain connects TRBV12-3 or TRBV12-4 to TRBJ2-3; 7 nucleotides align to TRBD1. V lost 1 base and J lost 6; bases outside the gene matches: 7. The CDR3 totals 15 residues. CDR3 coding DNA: TGTGCCAGCAGTTTAGTGCTACAGGGGTCGGATACGCAGTATTTT. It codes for CASSLVLQGSDTQYF.

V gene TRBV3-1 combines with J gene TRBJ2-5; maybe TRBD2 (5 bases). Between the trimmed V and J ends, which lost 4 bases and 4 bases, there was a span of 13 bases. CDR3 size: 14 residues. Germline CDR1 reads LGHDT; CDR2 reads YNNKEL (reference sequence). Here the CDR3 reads CASSPHDYSETQYF. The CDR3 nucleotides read TGTGCCAGCAGCCCCCACGACTACTCAGAGACCCAGTACTTC.

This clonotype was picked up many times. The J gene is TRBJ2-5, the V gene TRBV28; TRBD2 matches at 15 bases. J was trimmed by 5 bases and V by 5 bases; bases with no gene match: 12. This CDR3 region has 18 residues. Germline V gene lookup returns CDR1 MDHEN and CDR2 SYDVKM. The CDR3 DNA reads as TGTGCCAGCAGTCCGAGGACTAGCGGGAGGGCCGGGGCGGAGACCCAGTACTTC. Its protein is CASSPRTSGRAGAETQYF. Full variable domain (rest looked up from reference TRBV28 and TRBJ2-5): DVKVTQSSRYLVKRTGEKVFLECVQDMDHENMFWYRQDPGLGLRLIYFSYDVKMKEKGDIPEGYSVSREKKERFSLILESASTNQTSMYLCASSPRTSGRAGAETQYFGPGTRLLVL.

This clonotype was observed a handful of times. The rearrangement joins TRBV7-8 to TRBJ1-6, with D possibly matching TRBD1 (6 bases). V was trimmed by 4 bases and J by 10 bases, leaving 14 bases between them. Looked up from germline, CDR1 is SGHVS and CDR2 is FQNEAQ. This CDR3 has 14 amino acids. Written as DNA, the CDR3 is TGTGCCAGCAGCTACCTACAGGGATACTCACCCCTCCACTTT. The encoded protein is CASSYLQGYSPLHF. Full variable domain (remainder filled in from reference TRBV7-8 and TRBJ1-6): GAGVSQSPRYKVAKRGQDVALRCDPISGHVSLFWYQQALGQGPEFLTYFQNEAQLDKSGLPSDRFFAERPEGSVSTLKIQRTQQEDSAVYLCASSYLQGYSPLHFGNGTRLTVT.

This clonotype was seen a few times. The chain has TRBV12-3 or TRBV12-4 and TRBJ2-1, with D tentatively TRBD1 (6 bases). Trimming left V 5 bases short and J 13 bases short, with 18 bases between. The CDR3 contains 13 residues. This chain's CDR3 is CASSQSLGALQFF. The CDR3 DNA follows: TGTGCCAGCAGTCAGTCTTTGGGGGCCCTACAGTTCTTC.

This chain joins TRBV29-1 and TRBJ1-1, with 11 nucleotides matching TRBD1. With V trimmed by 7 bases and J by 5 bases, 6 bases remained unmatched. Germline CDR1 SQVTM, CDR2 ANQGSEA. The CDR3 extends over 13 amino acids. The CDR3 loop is CSATGTGGTEAFF. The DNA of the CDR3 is TGCAGCGCCACTGGGACAGGGGGGACTGAAGCTTTCTTT.

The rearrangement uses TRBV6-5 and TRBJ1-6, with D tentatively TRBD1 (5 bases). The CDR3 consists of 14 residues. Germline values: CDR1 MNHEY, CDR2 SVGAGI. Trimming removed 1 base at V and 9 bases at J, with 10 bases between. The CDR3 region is CASSYLQGGSPLHF. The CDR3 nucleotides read TGTGCCAGCAGTTACTTGCAGGGAGGTTCACCCCTCCACTTT.

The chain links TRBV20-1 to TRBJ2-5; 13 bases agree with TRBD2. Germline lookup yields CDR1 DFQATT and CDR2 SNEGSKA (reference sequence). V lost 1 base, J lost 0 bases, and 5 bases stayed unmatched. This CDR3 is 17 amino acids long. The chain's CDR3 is CSARAPGTSGNQETQYF. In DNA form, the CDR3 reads TGCAGTGCTAGAGCACCAGGGACTAGCGGGAACCAAGAGACCCAGTACTTC.

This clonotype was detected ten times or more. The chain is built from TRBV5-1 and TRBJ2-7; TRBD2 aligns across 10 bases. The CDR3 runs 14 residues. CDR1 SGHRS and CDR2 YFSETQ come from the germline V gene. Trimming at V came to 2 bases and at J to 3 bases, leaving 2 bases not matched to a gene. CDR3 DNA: TGCGCCAGCAGCTTTTCTAGCGGGGGCTACGAGCAGTACTTC. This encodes CASSFSSGGYEQYF.

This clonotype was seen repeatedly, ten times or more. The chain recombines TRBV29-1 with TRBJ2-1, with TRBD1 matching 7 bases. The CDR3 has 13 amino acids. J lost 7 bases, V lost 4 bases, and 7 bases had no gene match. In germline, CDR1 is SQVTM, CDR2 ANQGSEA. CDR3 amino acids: CSVARTGVNEQFF. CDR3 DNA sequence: TGCAGCGTTGCGCGAACAGGGGTGAATGAGCAGTTCTTC.

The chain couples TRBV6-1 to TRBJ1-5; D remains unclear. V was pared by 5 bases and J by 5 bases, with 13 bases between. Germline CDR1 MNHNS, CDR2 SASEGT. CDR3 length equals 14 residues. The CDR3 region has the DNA TGTGCCAGCAGTCTTAGCGGGCGGGATCAGCCCCAGCATTTT. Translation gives CASSLSGRDQPQHF.

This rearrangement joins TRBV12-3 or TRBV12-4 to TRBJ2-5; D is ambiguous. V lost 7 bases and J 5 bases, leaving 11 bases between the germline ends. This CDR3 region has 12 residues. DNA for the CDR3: TGTGCCAGCACAGGCAGGTTTGAGACCCAGTACTTC. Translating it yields CASTGRFETQYF.

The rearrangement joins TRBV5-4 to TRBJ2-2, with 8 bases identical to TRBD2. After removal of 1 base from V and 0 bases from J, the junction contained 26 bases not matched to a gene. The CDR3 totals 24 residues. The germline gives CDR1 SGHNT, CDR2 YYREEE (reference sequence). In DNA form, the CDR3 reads TGTGCCAGCAGCTTGTTTGCCCCCCTCGCCGGGGGGGGTAGCAACCGTGCGAACACCGGGGAGCTGTTTTTT. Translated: CASSLFAPLAGGGSNRANTGELFF.

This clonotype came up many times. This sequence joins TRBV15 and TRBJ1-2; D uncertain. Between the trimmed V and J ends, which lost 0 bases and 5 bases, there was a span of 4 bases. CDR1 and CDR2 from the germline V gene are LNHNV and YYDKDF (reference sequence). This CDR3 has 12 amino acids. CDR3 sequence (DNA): TGTGCCACCAGCAGAGACCAGTATGGCTACACCTTC. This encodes CATSRDQYGYTF. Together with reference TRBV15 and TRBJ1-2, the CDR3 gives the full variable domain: DAMVIQNPRYQVTQFGKPVTLSCSQTLNHNVMYWYQQKSSQAPKLLFHYYDKDFNNEADTPDNFQSRRPNTSFCFLDIRSPGLGDTAMYLCATSRDQYGYTFGSGTRLTVV.

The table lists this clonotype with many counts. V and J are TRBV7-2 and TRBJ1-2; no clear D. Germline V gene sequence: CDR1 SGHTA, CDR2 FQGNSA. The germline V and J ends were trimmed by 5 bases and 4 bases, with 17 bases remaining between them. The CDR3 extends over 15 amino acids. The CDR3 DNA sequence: TGTGCCAGCAGCCCCGAGGCGGTAACCCTCTATGGCTACACCTTC. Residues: CASSPEAVTLYGYTF. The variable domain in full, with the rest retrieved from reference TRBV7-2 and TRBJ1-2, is GAGVSQSPSNKVTEKGKDVELRCDPISGHTALYWYRQSLGQGLEFLIYFQGNSAPDKSGLPSDRFSAERTGGSVSTLTIQRTQQEDSAVYLCASSPEAVTLYGYTFGSGTRLTVV.

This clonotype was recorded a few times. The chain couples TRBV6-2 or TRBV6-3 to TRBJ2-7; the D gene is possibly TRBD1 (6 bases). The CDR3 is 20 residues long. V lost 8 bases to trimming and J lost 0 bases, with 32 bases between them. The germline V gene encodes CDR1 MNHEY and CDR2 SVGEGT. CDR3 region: CASLDPRTGQPLSYSYEQYF. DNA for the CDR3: TGTGCCAGCCTGGACCCTCGCACCGGACAGCCGCTATCCTACTCCTACGAGCAGTACTTC.

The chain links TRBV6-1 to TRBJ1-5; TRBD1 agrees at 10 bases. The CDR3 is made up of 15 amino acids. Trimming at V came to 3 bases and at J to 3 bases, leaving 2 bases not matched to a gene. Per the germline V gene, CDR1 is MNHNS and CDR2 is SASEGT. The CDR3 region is CASSEGTGDNQPQHF. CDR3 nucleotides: TGTGCCAGCAGTGAGGGGACAGGGGACAATCAGCCCCAGCATTTT.

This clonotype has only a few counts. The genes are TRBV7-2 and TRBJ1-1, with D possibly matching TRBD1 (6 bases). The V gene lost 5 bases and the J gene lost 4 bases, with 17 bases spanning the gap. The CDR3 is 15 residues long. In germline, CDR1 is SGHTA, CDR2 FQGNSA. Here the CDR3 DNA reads TGTGCCAGCAGCCGAGGGGGGTCAGCGGGCACTGAAGCTTTCTTT. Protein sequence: CASSRGGSAGTEAFF.